This TCR beta chain was found in a study of blood T cell repertoires in COVID-19. Study-level information: Donors in the United States, Italy and Spain gave samples during acute or convalescent COVID-19. PBMCs, B-cell-depleted T cells, or T cells were the source of the cDNA or gDNA that made up the material.

In the source study's methods: Amplified reference gene primers provided the basis for estimating nucleated cell counts. Profiling relied on immunoSEQ multiplex PCR, and the TCRdb table lists in-frame clones only, not all of them. The D gene and trimming were derived from the DNA, and the V and J assignments and clone size from that table. The sample lists some 150,000 clones, roughly 80% occurring once. The ends lost 6 bases at V and 2 bases at J; junction bases unmatched: 9. CDR1 DFQATT and CDR2 SNEGSKA come from the germline V gene (reference sequence). The CDR3 is 14 residues long. This sequence originates from a woman at least 80 years old in a cohort sampled during active or convalescent COVID-19. V gene TRBV20-1 combines with J gene TRBJ2-7, with 8 bases identical to TRBD1. The sequencing sample was made of peripheral blood. CDR3 DNA sequence: TGCAGTGCGAGTGATTGGACAGGGACCTACGAGCAGTACTTC. Its translation: CSASDWTGTYEQYF.